The 20 T cell receptor beta chains listed next were all sequenced from one sample in a study of cytomegalovirus exposure and HLA in healthy donors (dated by TCRdb to 2017 to 2019). The method behind the library was the immunoSEQ multiplex PCR assay. For the multiplex PCR, a mixture combining 60 forward primers for TCR Vbeta segments and 13 reverse primers for TCR Jbeta segments was used. Drawn from immuneACCESS, this table holds only the in-frame rearrangements with V and J called that TCRdb kept. Clones are partly lost; checked studies trace under half to an unresolved V gene and leave the rest unexplained. The sample table contains about 270,000 clones; only one count was recorded for around 66% of them. The ten largest clones add up to 2% to 2.5% of the sample. The sequenced sample consisted of PBMCs. The receptors were sampled from a female donor in good health and CMV-seronegative.

This sequence joins TRBV5-1 and TRBJ1-5; TRBD1 might be the D (6 bases). V lost 4 bases and J 1 base, leaving 12 bases between the germline ends. Looked up from germline, CDR1 is SGHRS and CDR2 is YFSETQ. CDR3 length equals 15 residues. The CDR3 nucleotides are TGCGCCAGCAGCCCGGACAGTGGCAGCAATCAGCCCCAGCATTTT. It specifies CASSPDSGSNQPQHF.

The chain uses TRBV30 and TRBJ2-1; 7 positions agree with TRBD2. CDR3 length equals 15 residues. Germline V gene lookup returns CDR1 GTSNPN and CDR2 SVGIG (reference sequence). The V and J ends lost 2 bases and 0 bases, in that order; junction bases with no gene match: 4. DNA for the CDR3: TGTGCCTGGAGTCGGGGCGGGAGCTCCTACAATGAGCAGTTCTTC. It codes for CAWSRGGSSYNEQFF.

The V and J genes are TRBV7-2 and TRBJ2-3, with 12 nucleotides matching TRBD2. Germline CDR1 and CDR2: SGHTA and FQGNSA. The CDR3 totals 16 residues. After removal of 5 bases from V and 4 bases from J, the junction contained 7 bases not matched to a gene. CDR3: CASSKRLAGVSDTQYF. Written as DNA, the CDR3 is TGTGCCAGCAGCAAAAGACTAGCGGGAGTGTCAGATACGCAGTATTTT.

The chain combines TRBV5-1 with TRBJ2-2, with TRBD1 matching 10 bases. Germline V gives CDR1 SGHRS, CDR2 YFSETQ. The length of the CDR3 is 16 residues. Losses at the gene ends were 4 bases for V and 4 bases for J; bases not matched to a gene: 7. Here the CDR3 DNA reads TGCGCCAGCAGCGGAGGGACAGGGGCTGGCACCGGGGAGCTGTTTTTT. It yields the protein CASSGGTGAGTGELFF.

V is TRBV2 and J is TRBJ1-5, with 7 positions matching TRBD1. Per the germline V gene, CDR1 is SNHLY and CDR2 is FYNNEI. With 2 bases clipped from V and 0 bases from J, the junction kept 4 bases outside the gene matches. CDR3 length: 16 residues. The CDR3 sequence: CASSEPRGISNQPQHF. CDR3 DNA: TGTGCCAGCAGTGAACCCAGGGGGATTAGCAATCAGCCCCAGCATTTT.

This chain links TRBV5-4 with TRBJ2-1; perhaps TRBD1 as D (6 bases). The CDR3 covers 15 residues. Germline assignment: CDR1 SGHNT and CDR2 YYREEE (reference sequence). The germline V and J ends were trimmed by 0 bases and 7 bases, with 14 bases remaining between them. The DNA for the CDR3 is TGTGCCAGCAGCTTGGCGCCAGGGGTGGGGAATGAGCAGTTCTTC. Translating gives CASSLAPGVGNEQFF.

The gene calls are TRBV2 and TRBJ2-1; D is undetermined. V dropped 4 bases and J dropped 6 bases, with 7 bases sitting between them. This CDR3 has 12 residues. The germline V gene has CDR1 SNHLY and CDR2 FYNNEI. DNA for the CDR3: TGTGCCAGCAGTGGTCAGATCAATGAGCAGTTCTTC. Protein: CASSGQINEQFF. The complete variable domain, with remaining parts taken from reference TRBV2 and TRBJ2-1, reads EPEVTQTPSHQVTQMGQEVILRCVPISNHLYFYWYRQILGQKVEFLVSFYNNEISEKSEIFDDQFSVERPDGSNFTLKIRSTKLEDSAMYFCASSGQINEQFFGPGTRLTVL.

The CDR3 region has the DNA TGTGCCAGCAGTTTTTCCCCGAGACTAGCGCAAGAAGAGACCCAGTACTTC. This sequence encodes CASSFSPRLAQEETQYF. This chain uses TRBV27 with TRBJ2-5; 8 bases are a match to TRBD2. Germline V gives CDR1 MNHEY, CDR2 SMNVEV (reference sequence). Trimming at V came to 3 bases and at J to 3 bases, leaving 12 bases not matched to a gene. The CDR3 is made up of 17 amino acids.

The table lists this clone with a few counts. The chain has TRBV6-5 and TRBJ2-2, with TRBD1 matching over 9 bases. Trimming removed 6 bases from V and 3 bases from J; junction bases left unmatched: 5. This CDR3 is 15 amino acids long. Germline CDR1 reads MNHEY; CDR2 reads SVGAGI. CDR3 DNA sequence: TGTGCCAGCAGGATAGGACAGGGGTACACCGGGGAGCTGTTTTTT. Amino acids: CASRIGQGYTGELFF.

The chain is built from TRBV11-3 and TRBJ1-1; a weak D match, TRBD1 (5 bases). CDR1 is SGHNT and CDR2 is YENEEA in the germline V gene. This CDR3 contains 16 residues. Trimming shortened V by 5 bases and J by 0 bases, and 16 bases separated the two germline ends. CDR3 sequence (DNA): TGTGCCAGCAGCCTCCAGGGAGGATTTATGAACACTGAAGCTTTCTTT. Protein: CASSLQGGFMNTEAFF.

The gene calls are TRBV7-9 and TRBJ2-2, with TRBD2 matching 10 bases. Germline V lookup: CDR1 SEHNR, CDR2 FQNEAQ (reference sequence). This CDR3 is built from 19 residues. V was pared by 3 bases and J by 4 bases, with 14 bases of the junction left unmatched. The CDR3 sequence: CASSFRTRAGGPGTGELFF. In DNA form, the CDR3 reads TGTGCCAGCAGCTTCCGTACCAGAGCGGGAGGGCCGGGCACCGGGGAGCTGTTTTTT.

The gene calls are TRBV14 and TRBJ2-7, with D tentatively TRBD2 (6 bases). Trimming pared 5 bases from V and 6 bases from J, leaving 8 bases between. The CDR3 totals 11 residues. Germline lookup yields CDR1 SGHDN and CDR2 FVKESK. In nucleotides, the CDR3 is TGTGCCAGCAGCGCGGGGACCGAGCAGTACTTC. Translation gives CASSAGTEQYF.

This chain uses TRBV18 with TRBJ2-7, with D tentatively TRBD1 (5 bases). CDR1 KGHSH and CDR2 LQKENI come from the germline V gene. This CDR3 is built from 14 residues. The V gene lost 3 bases and the J gene lost 2 bases, with 11 bases spanning the gap. The chain's CDR3 is CASSPGAPPYEQYF. CDR3 sequence (DNA): TGTGCCAGCTCACCTGGGGCCCCCCCCTACGAGCAGTACTTC.

A remark on this clone: Other DNA sequences of this sample code for an identical CDR3. V gene TRBV5-1 combines with J gene TRBJ1-2, with unresolved D. V was cut by 4 bases and J by 2 bases, with 15 bases left in between. The CDR3 sequence is 15 residues long. Germline V gives CDR1 SGHRS, CDR2 YFSETQ. As DNA, the CDR3 is TGCGCCAGCAGCCTGTCGACCGGAGAGAACTATGGCTACACCTTC. Amino acid sequence: CASSLSTGENYGYTF. Filled out from reference TRBV5-1 and TRBJ1-2, the complete variable domain reads KAGVTQTPRYLIKTRGQQVTLSCSPISGHRSVSWYQQTPGQGLQFLFEYFSETQRNKGNFPGRFSGRQFSNSRSEMNVSTLELGDSALYLCASSLSTGENYGYTFGSGTRLTVV.

The V call is TRBV9, the J call TRBJ1-1; D remains ambiguous. The CDR3 runs to 13 residues. The germline V gene encodes CDR1 SGDLS and CDR2 YYNGEE. The ends were cut back, 0 bases at V and 4 bases at J, with 7 bases in the middle. CDR3 amino acids: CASSVDRGTEAFF. The CDR3 nucleotides are TGTGCCAGCAGCGTAGACCGGGGCACTGAAGCTTTCTTT.

Remarks on this clone: Germline is not matched at one junction end, which may reflect a read error. The CDR3 spells CSSSDSGGNYGYTF. The CDR3 DNA reads TGTTCCAGCAGCGACTCAGGGGGAAACTATGGCTACACCTTC. This chain uses TRBV7-9 with TRBJ1-2; TRBD1 agrees at 7 bases. From germline, CDR1 is SEHNR and CDR2 FQNEAQ (reference sequence). The CDR3 has 14 residues.

V is TRBV28 and J is TRBJ1-4, with D unresolved. The V gene lost 6 bases and the J gene lost 6 bases, with 8 bases spanning the gap. Germline V gene data show CDR1 as MDHEN and CDR2 as SYDVKM. This CDR3 region has 12 residues. CDR3 DNA sequence: TGTGCCAGCAGCATTATAGATGAAAAACTGTTTTTT. As protein: CASSIIDEKLFF.

The chain links TRBV2 to TRBJ1-6, with 7 nucleotides matching TRBD1. This CDR3 has 15 amino acids. Germline CDR1 and CDR2: SNHLY and FYNNEI. Trimming took 2 bases from V and 14 from J; bases not matched to a gene: 12. The CDR3: CASSENLPGGTALHF. The DNA of the CDR3 is TGTGCCAGCAGTGAAAACCTTCCAGGGGGTACGGCCCTCCACTTT.

This chain uses TRBV18 with TRBJ2-1, with no clear D. The ends were cut back, 6 bases at V and 0 bases at J, with 15 bases in the middle. The V gene's germline CDR1 is KGHSH and CDR2 LQKENI. The CDR3 covers 16 residues. The CDR3 loop is CASSPLAGSSYNEQFF. The CDR3, as DNA: TGTGCCAGCTCCCCGTTAGCTGGAAGCTCCTACAATGAGCAGTTCTTC.

The rearrangement links TRBV6-5 to TRBJ2-7, with TRBD1 identical over 8 bases. This CDR3 spans 13 amino acids. Trimming removed 6 bases from V and 3 bases from J; junction bases left unmatched: 4. Germline V CDR1 and CDR2: MNHEY, SVGAGI. Written as DNA, the CDR3 is TGTGCCAGCAGCCAGGGGGCAAGCTACGAGCAGTACTTC. It translates to CASSQGASYEQYF.